This T cell receptor (beta chain) was documented in a study of a mutant IDH1 vaccine in newly diagnosed glioma. Sequencing was performed with immunoSEQ multiplex PCR; in TCRdb, only in-frame clones are kept and a portion is missing. This sample yields about 26,000 clones, of which roughly 80% are seen a single time; 25% to 35% belongs to the top ten. On this clone: No antigen is known for it. The junction departs from germline at one end; a sequencing error may be responsible. The same CDR3 also results from other DNA sequences found in this sample.

Indicated time point: week 35, safety follow-up. Each vaccine dose was 300 ug of mutant IDH1 20-mer peptide, with topical imiquimod. Germline V lookup: CDR1 LGHNA, CDR2 YSLEER. The CDR3 runs 15 residues. The sequenced sample was PBMCs, obtained from a glioma patient whose treatment included an IDH1 peptide vaccine. The receptor was isolated from a man aged 30 to 45 with glioma. The chain uses TRBV4-3 and TRBJ1-4; 8 bases align to TRBD1. This chain's CDR3 is CASSQDRVVSEKLFF. DNA of the CDR3: TGCGCCAGCAGCCAGGACAGGGTAGTGAGTGAAAAACTATTTTTT.